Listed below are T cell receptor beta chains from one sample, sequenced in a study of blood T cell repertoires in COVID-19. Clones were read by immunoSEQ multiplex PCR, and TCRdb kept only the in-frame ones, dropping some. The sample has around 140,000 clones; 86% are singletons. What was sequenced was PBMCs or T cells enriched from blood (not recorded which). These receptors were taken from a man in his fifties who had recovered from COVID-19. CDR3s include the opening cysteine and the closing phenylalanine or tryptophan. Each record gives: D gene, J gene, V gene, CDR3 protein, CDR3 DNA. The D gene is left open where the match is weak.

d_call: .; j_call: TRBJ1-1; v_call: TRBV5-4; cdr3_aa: CASSLAGETNTEAFF; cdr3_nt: TGTGCCAGCAGCTTGGCCGGTGAAACGAACACTGAAGCTTTCTTT
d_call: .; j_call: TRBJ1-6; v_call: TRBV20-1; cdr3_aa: CSAFDFGPLHF; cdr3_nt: TGCAGTGCGTTCGACTTTGGGCCCCTCCACTTT
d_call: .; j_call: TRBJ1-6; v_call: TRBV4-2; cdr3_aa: CASSQVTAENSPLHF; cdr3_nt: TGTGCCAGCAGCCAAGTTACAGCCGAAAATTCACCCCTCCACTTT
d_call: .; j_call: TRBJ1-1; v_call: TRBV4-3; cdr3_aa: CASSQEGGAFGVDGEAFF; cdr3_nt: TGCGCCAGCAGCCAAGAAGGAGGGGCTTTTGGCGTCGACGGTGAAGCTTTCTTT
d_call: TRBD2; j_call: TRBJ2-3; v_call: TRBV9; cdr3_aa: CASSLPPGLALSTDTQYF; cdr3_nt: TGTGCCAGCAGCCTCCCCCCGGGACTAGCGCTAAGCACAGATACGCAGTATTTT
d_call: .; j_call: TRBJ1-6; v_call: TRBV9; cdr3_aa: CASSALFDSPLHF; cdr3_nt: TGTGCCAGCAGCGCCCTCTTCGATTCACCCCTCCACTTT
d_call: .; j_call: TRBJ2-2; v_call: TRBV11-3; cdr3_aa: CASSLTYATVPSTGELFF; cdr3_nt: TGTGCCAGCAGCTTAACCTACGCAACAGTCCCTTCCACCGGGGAGCTGTTTTTT
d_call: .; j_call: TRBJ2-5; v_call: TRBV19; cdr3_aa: CASTSPQGGVETQYF; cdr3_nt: TGTGCCAGTACTTCCCCGCAGGGTGGAGTGGAGACCCAGTACTTC
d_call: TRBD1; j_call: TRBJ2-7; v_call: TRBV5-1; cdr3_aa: CASSLDPGGSYEQYF; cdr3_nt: TGCGCCAGCAGCTTGGACCCAGGGGGCTCCTACGAGCAGTACTTC
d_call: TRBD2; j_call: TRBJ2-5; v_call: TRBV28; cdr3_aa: CASSSRLAGGPSQETQYF; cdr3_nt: TGTGCCAGCAGTTCCAGACTAGCGGGAGGGCCGAGTCAAGAGACCCAGTACTTC
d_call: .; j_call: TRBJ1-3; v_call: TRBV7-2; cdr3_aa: CASSPLPNAGDGNTIYF; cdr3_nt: TGTGCCAGCAGCCCATTACCTAACGCGGGTGACGGAAACACCATATATTTT